The 17 T cell receptor beta chains in this list originate from one sample, sequenced in a study of cytomegalovirus exposure and HLA in healthy donors. The PCR made use of 60 Vbeta and 13 Jbeta primers. Profiled with immunoSEQ multiplex PCR; TCRdb holds only in-frame clones, not every one. The profile shows roughly 260,000 clones, approximately 84% of them singletons. Sequences were obtained from PBMCs. These receptors originate from a woman in her 40s in good health and CMV-seropositive.

The chain combines TRBV28 with TRBJ1-2, with D unclear. Germline CDR1 and CDR2: MDHEN and SYDVKM. The V gene lost 4 bases and the J gene lost 8 bases, with 5 bases spanning the gap. CDR3 length: 10 amino acids. CDR3 region: CASSSQGYTF. In nucleotides, the CDR3 is TGTGCCAGCAGTTCCCAGGGCTACACCTTC.

The chain links TRBV30 to TRBJ2-7, with 9 positions matching TRBD2. CDR1 and CDR2 (germline): GTSNPN, SVGIG (reference sequence). V trimming: 5 bases; J trimming: 0 bases; junction bases outside the gene matches: 14. CDR3 length: 17 amino acids. CDR3 residues: CAWGRASGMSSSYEQYF. The CDR3 DNA reads as TGTGCCTGGGGACGGGCTAGCGGGATGTCTTCCTCCTACGAGCAGTACTTC.

This clone was detected a few times. The V call is TRBV4-1, the J call TRBJ1-6, with D possibly TRBD1 on 6 matching bases. With 0 bases removed from V and 7 bases from J, the gap between germline ends came to 7 bases. This CDR3 region has 14 residues. Germline assignment: CDR1 MGHRA and CDR2 YSYEKL. This CDR3 is CASSQDQGNSPLHF. For the CDR3, the DNA is TGCGCCAGCAGCCAAGATCAGGGGAATTCACCCCTCCACTTT.

This clone occurred once. This chain links TRBV10-3 with TRBJ1-1; TRBD1 matches at 7 bases. J was trimmed by 8 bases and V by 6 bases; bases with no gene match: 3. The V gene's germline CDR1 is ENHRY and CDR2 SYGVKD. The CDR3 spans 11 residues. The CDR3 here is CAISQDREAFF. CDR3 nucleotides: TGTGCCATCAGCCAGGACAGGGAAGCTTTCTTT.

This clone was seen a few times. The CDR3 region is CASSPRTSGRAGNEQFF. The CDR3 DNA follows: TGTGCCAGCAGCCCTCGGACTAGCGGGAGGGCGGGCAATGAGCAGTTCTTC. This sequence joins TRBV11-2 and TRBJ2-1; 15 positions agree with TRBD2. This CDR3 has 17 amino acids. Trimming at V came to 5 bases and at J to 6 bases, leaving 8 bases not matched to a gene. Germline V gene sequence: CDR1 SGHAT, CDR2 FQNNGV.

The V and J genes are TRBV4-1 and TRBJ2-7, with TRBD2 matching 9 bases. The V gene's germline CDR1 is MGHRA and CDR2 YSYEKL. The CDR3 extends over 17 amino acids. V dropped 1 base and J dropped 2; count of bases not matched to a gene: 9. This chain's CDR3 is CASSQAQGLADTYEQYF. The CDR3 DNA reads TGCGCCAGCAGCCAAGCTCAGGGACTAGCTGATACCTACGAGCAGTACTTC.

This clone was seen only a few times. This chain connects TRBV7-6 to TRBJ1-4; 9 bases are shared with TRBD1. This CDR3 comprises 15 residues. The J segment lost 7 bases and the V segment lost 5 bases, leaving 8 bases of the junction unmatched. Germline values: CDR1 SGHVS, CDR2 FNYEAQ. CDR3 bases: TGTGCCAGCAGCAAGCCGACAGGGGGGGCTGAAAAACTGTTTTTT. Its protein product is CASSKPTGGAEKLFF.

This chain connects TRBV11-2 to TRBJ1-4; TRBD1 agrees at 8 bases. The V segment lost 1 base and the J segment 0 bases; nucleotides outside the gene matches: 10. The CDR3 runs 19 residues. Germline CDR1 SGHAT, CDR2 FQNNGV. The CDR3 region has the DNA TGTGCCAGCAGCTTAGGGACAGGGATCCTTGATGCAACTAATGAAAAACTGTTTTTT. It specifies CASSLGTGILDATNEKLFF.

In this sample, this clone turned up once. The V gene is TRBV29-1, the J gene TRBJ1-1, with 9 bases fitting TRBD1. Germline V gene data show CDR1 as SQVTM and CDR2 as ANQGSEA. J was trimmed by 4 bases and V by 7 bases; bases with no gene match: 7. The CDR3 has 13 residues. CDR3 region: CSAGTGMVTEAFF. CDR3 coding DNA: TGCAGCGCCGGGACAGGGATGGTCACTGAAGCTTTCTTT.

This clone was found a few times. The genes are TRBV12-5 and TRBJ2-1; 8 bases match TRBD1. J was trimmed by 5 bases and V by 5 bases; bases with no gene match: 8. This CDR3 is 15 amino acids long. CDR1 is LGHNT, CDR2 FRNRAP, per germline. As DNA, the CDR3 is TGTGCTAGTGGTCCGGGGACAGGTGGGCACAATGAGCAGTTCTTC. As protein: CASGPGTGGHNEQFF.

V and J are TRBV9 and TRBJ2-1, with 8 bases that match TRBD2. The germline V gene has CDR1 SGDLS and CDR2 YYNGEE. The CDR3 consists of 15 residues. Trimming at V came to 3 bases and at J to 4 bases, leaving 6 bases not matched to a gene. The CDR3 nucleotides read TGTGCCAGCAGCGAAGCGGGAGCTTTTTACAATGAGCAGTTCTTC. It specifies CASSEAGAFYNEQFF.

The chain links TRBV27 to TRBJ1-5; no firm D call. CDR3 length: 12 amino acids. V lost 4 bases, J lost 6 bases, and 7 bases lay in between. Germline assignment: CDR1 MNHEY and CDR2 SMNVEV (reference sequence). The CDR3 sequence is CASSSEGQPQHF. CDR3 bases: TGTGCCAGCAGTTCCGAGGGTCAGCCCCAGCATTTT.

The rearrangement joins TRBV5-6 to TRBJ2-7; D remains unclear. The V gene's germline CDR1 is SGHDT and CDR2 YYEEEE. The germline V and J ends were trimmed by 0 bases and 1 base, with 5 bases remaining between them. The CDR3 is 13 residues long. The chain's CDR3 is CASSLEASYEQYF. As DNA, the CDR3 is TGTGCCAGCAGCTTGGAAGCTTCCTACGAGCAGTACTTC.

This clone was detected many times. V and J are TRBV11-3 and TRBJ2-2; no clear D. The V gene's germline CDR1 is SGHNT and CDR2 YENEEA. The V and J ends lost 5 bases and 3 bases respectively, with 10 bases between them. The CDR3 is 14 residues long. The CDR3 DNA is TGTGCCAGCAGCCGAGACACCTACACCGGGGAGCTGTTTTTT. Translating gives CASSRDTYTGELFF.

The rearrangement links TRBV7-9 to TRBJ2-3; perhaps TRBD2 as D (5 bases). The CDR3 is 14 amino acids. Germline CDR1 SEHNR, CDR2 FQNEAQ (reference sequence). With 0 bases removed from V and 5 bases from J, the gap between germline ends came to 9 bases. The CDR3: CASSLAGEGDTQYF. The CDR3 nucleotides read TGTGCCAGCAGCTTAGCGGGAGAAGGAGATACGCAGTATTTT. Full variable domain (remainder filled in from reference TRBV7-9 and TRBJ2-3): DTGVSQNPRHKITKRGQNVTFRCDPISEHNRLYWYRQTLGQGPEFLTYFQNEAQLEKSRLLSDRFSAERPKGSFSTLEIQRTEQGDSAMYLCASSLAGEGDTQYFGPGTRLTVL.

This chain's CDR3 is CASSPSERSYNEQFF. In nucleotides, the CDR3 is TGTGCCAGCTCACCGAGCGAGCGGAGCTACAATGAGCAGTTCTTC. The rearrangement joins TRBV18 to TRBJ2-1; perhaps TRBD2 as D (5 bases). The CDR3 loop spans 15 amino acids. V dropped 3 bases and J dropped 3 bases, with 12 bases sitting between them. The germline V gene has CDR1 KGHSH and CDR2 LQKENI.

The chain links TRBV28 to TRBJ2-1, with D perhaps matching TRBD1 (6 bases). The ends were cut back, 7 bases at V and 9 bases at J, with 16 bases in the middle. Looked up from germline, CDR1 is MDHEN and CDR2 is SYDVKM. This CDR3 comprises 13 residues. CDR3 sequence (DNA): TGTGCCAGCAAGGAAGGACAGTTAGGTGAGCAGTTCTTC. Amino acid sequence: CASKEGQLGEQFF.